These 9 T cell receptor beta chains were all obtained from the same sample, sequenced in a study of T cells and Merkel cell carcinoma outcomes. Clones were sequenced by immunoSEQ multiplex PCR, and TCRdb holds only the in-frame ones, with some missing. The data show 15,000 to 16,000 clones, with 80% to 90% seen just once and roughly 10% held by the top ten. What was sequenced was tumor tissue from Merkel cell carcinoma. Receptor source: a human donor with Merkel cell carcinoma.

In the case of this clone: Since no conserved phenylalanine or tryptophan closes the CDR3, a read error is the likely cause. The chain combines TRBV7-2 with TRBJ1-3, with unresolved D. Germline loops: CDR1 SGHTA, CDR2 FQGNSA. This CDR3 region has 13 residues. The V end lost 5 bases, the J end lost 7 bases, and 12 bases lay between the germline ends. DNA for the CDR3: TGTGCCAGCAGCCAGTACCAGGCGAACACCATATATGTT. Translated, it gives CASSQYQANTIYV.

This clone was recorded only once. The gene calls are TRBV10-3 and TRBJ1-2, with a weak D call TRBD1 (6 bases). Germline CDR1 is ENHRY and CDR2 is SYGVKD. With 10 bases removed from V and 1 base from J, the gap between germline ends came to 13 bases. The CDR3 is made up of 13 amino acids. The CDR3 nucleotides are TGTGCCACTCGACAGGAAGTTAACTATGGCTACACCTTC. It codes for CATRQEVNYGYTF.

This clone has a handful of counts. V is TRBV6-6 and J is TRBJ1-5; D is undetermined. V lost 0 bases and J lost 6, with 6 bases in between. The CDR3 sequence is 13 residues long. Germline lookup yields CDR1 MNHNY and CDR2 SVGAGI (reference sequence). CDR3: CASSYSEGQPQHF. CDR3 DNA: TGTGCCAGCAGTTACTCGGAAGGTCAGCCCCAGCATTTT.

This clone has only one observation. The rearrangement uses TRBV30 and TRBJ2-2, with D hard to call. Trimming cost V 5 bases and J 7 bases, with 11 bases left between them. This CDR3 is built from 12 residues. Looked up from germline, CDR1 is GTSNPN and CDR2 is SVGIG (reference sequence). CDR3 amino acids: CAWWVVGGELFF. The DNA for the CDR3 is TGTGCCTGGTGGGTGGTTGGCGGGGAGCTGTTTTTT. The complete variable domain, with remaining parts taken from reference TRBV30 and TRBJ2-2, reads SQTIHQWPATLVQPVGSPLSLECTVEGTSNPNLYWYRQAAGRGLQLLFYSVGIGQISSEVPQNLSASRPQDRQFILSSKKLLLSDSGFYLCAWWVVGGELFFGEGSRLTVL.

This rearrangement joins TRBV6-4 to TRBJ1-5, with no clear D. Trimming removed 4 bases at V and 8 bases at J, with 12 bases between. This CDR3 contains 13 residues. Germline V gene lookup returns CDR1 MRHNA and CDR2 SNTAGT. The CDR3 here is CASSAEEGEPQHF. CDR3 nucleotides: TGTGCCAGCAGTGCAGAGGAGGGTGAGCCCCAGCATTTT.

This clone was counted only a few times. The rearrangement joins TRBV7-9 to TRBJ2-1; the D call may be TRBD1 or TRBD2 (5 bases each). The CDR3 covers 14 residues. V dropped 5 bases and J dropped 9 bases, with 17 bases sitting between them. Germline V gene data show CDR1 as SEHNR and CDR2 as FQNEAQ (reference sequence). The CDR3 region is CASSGGATDGEQFF. The CDR3 DNA sequence: TGTGCCAGCAGCGGGGGTGCCACAGACGGTGAGCAGTTCTTC.

The CDR3: CASTLPGGAGELFF. The CDR3 region has the DNA TGTGCCAGCACCCTCCCCGGGGGGGCCGGGGAGCTGTTTTTT. The J gene is TRBJ2-2, the V gene TRBV7-3, with 8 bases fitting TRBD2. The CDR3 contains 14 residues. The germline CDR1 and CDR2 sequences are SGHTA and FQGTGA. J lost 6 bases, V lost 7 bases, and 7 bases had no gene match.

J is TRBJ1-4 and V is TRBV7-9; 8 nucleotides match TRBD1. This CDR3 has 15 residues. In germline, CDR1 is SEHNR, CDR2 FQNEAQ (reference sequence). The ends lost 5 bases at V and 3 bases at J; junction bases unmatched: 5. The CDR3 sequence: CASSPGQGPNEKLFF. CDR3 in DNA: TGTGCCAGCAGCCCAGGACAGGGTCCTAATGAAAAACTGTTTTTT.

This clone was observed a handful of times. V and J are TRBV4-2 and TRBJ2-3; D not certain. V lost 3 bases and J 6 bases, leaving 10 bases between the germline ends. The CDR3 extends over 13 amino acids. Germline CDR1 LGHNA, CDR2 YNFKEQ. The chain's CDR3 is CASSQALDDTQYF. CDR3 nucleotides: TGTGCCAGCAGCCAGGCCCTAGATGATACGCAGTATTTT.